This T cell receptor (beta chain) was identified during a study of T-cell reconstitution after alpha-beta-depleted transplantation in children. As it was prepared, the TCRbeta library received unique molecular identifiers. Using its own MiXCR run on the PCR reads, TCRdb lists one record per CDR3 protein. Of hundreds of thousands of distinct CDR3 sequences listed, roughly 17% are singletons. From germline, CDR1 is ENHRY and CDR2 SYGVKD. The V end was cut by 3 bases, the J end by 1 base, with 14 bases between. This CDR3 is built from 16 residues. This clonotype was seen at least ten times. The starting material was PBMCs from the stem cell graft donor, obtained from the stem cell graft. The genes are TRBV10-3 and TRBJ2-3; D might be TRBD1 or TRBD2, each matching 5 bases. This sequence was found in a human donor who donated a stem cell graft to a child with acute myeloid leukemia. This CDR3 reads CAISDWGGHGTDTQYF. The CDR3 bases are TGTGCCATCAGTGATTGGGGCGGGCACGGCACAGATACGCAGTATTTT.